This T cell receptor beta chain was recorded in a study of Ad26.COV2.S vaccination and SARS-CoV-2 variants. Across the study: By the intramuscular route, Ad26.COV2.S was given once, or twice 56 days apart. Study-wide findings and caveats: Total T cell responses, in the TCR breadth and depth analyses, may have been underestimated. Responses of spike-specific T cells (both CD8+ and CD4+) reportedly showed substantial breadth after vaccination. Placebo and vaccine recipients had non-spike TCR breadth that was similar.

Trimming stripped 6 bases from V and 5 bases from J, with 19 bases between. Germline V CDR1 and CDR2: LNHDA, SQIVND (reference sequence). The CDR3 is 15 residues long. Concerning this clone: Antigen specificity is unknown.

As for treatment: some 19 received Ad26.COV2.S at low or high dose, single or two shots; about 5 received placebo; per-sample allocation not given. Sampling occurred on day 63 after the first vaccine or placebo injection. Produced via immunoSEQ multiplex PCR; TCRdb's table is partial and in-frame only. Of roughly 270,000 clones listed, more than 70% are singletons. The chain employs TRBV19 and TRBJ1-1; D possibly corresponds to TRBD1 (5 bases). Sequencing used peripheral blood, obtained in a trial of Ad26.COV2.S vaccine versus placebo. This clonotype originated in a person aged 18 to 65 who received the Ad26.COV2.S COVID-19 vaccine or a placebo. CDR3 sequence: CASSNMGGVSTEAFF. The CDR3 nucleotides are TGTGCCAGTAGCAACATGGGAGGGGTATCGACTGAAGCTTTCTTT. The whole variable domain, remainder taken from reference TRBV19 and TRBJ1-1, is DGGITQSPKYLFRKEGQNVTLSCEQNLNHDAMYWYRQDPGQGLRLIYYSQIVNDFQKGDIAEGYSVSREKKESFPLTVTSAQKNPTAFYLCASSNMGGVSTEAFFGQGTRLTVV.